This entry features one T cell receptor (beta chain) sequence. Its cognate antigen has yet to be identified. Base qualities were left out, and no much larger clone turns up one base away. TCRbeta CDR3 regions were sequenced with the immunoSEQ Assay. After extraction, genomic DNA underwent amplification by bias-controlled multiplex PCR, followed by high-throughput sequencing. The original methods were these. To quantify the absolute abundance of every unique TCRbeta CDR3 region, sequences were collapsed and filtered. T cell fraction was estimated by normalizing TCRbeta template counts to usable DNA, with usable DNA measured through amplification of reference genes found in all nucleated cells. Repertoire TCRs were annotated as SARS-CoV-2-specific when V gene, CDR3 amino acid sequence and J gene were exactly matched to a known reactive TCR set. The reference SARS-CoV-2 TCR set was obtained from MIRA and was filtered for enrichment in COVID-19-positive ImmuneCODE repertoires, whereby public or cross-reactive TCRs were removed. Using the MIRA antigens, annotated TCRs were further analysed by specific ORF or by position within an ORF. Breadth was defined as the number of annotated unique rearrangements divided by the total number of unique productive rearrangements, and depth was defined as the summed frequency of the annotated unique rearrangements. TCR breadth was compared between groups using two-sided Wilcoxon rank-sum tests. TCRdb carries this immuneACCESS record with in-frame sequences only. Its versions omit some clonotypes, under half of them owing to an unresolved V gene in the studies checked, with the rest unexplained. Clonal size and the V and J genes are those of that table, whereas D and trimming came from the DNA. The sample has 510,000 or so clones on record, around 85% of them singletons. Roughly 12% of the sample rests with the top ten.

The treatment or condition tag for this specimen amounts to: 15 to 20 received Ad26.COV2.S at low or high dose, single or two shots; about five received placebo; per-sample allocation not given. Repertoires of vaccine and placebo recipients were sequenced from samples collected on day 63 after the first injection. Cohort 1b enrolled fewer than 30 adults aged 18-55 years at a single site in Boston, USA, between 29 July and 7 August 2020. As a vaccine, Ad26.COV2.S was a replication-incompetent adenovirus type 26 vector that expressed a prefusion-stabilized SARS-CoV-2 spike protein derived from the original Wuhan strain. These data belong to a study of Ad26.COV2.S vaccination and SARS-CoV-2 variants (dated by TCRdb to about 2021). Looking at the study overall: Donors in the vaccine arm were drawn from COV1001, a multicentre, randomized, double-blind, placebo-controlled phase I-IIa trial testing Ad26.COV2.S in healthy adults. Sequencing of the TCRbeta repertoire served to evaluate the specificity and breadth of SARS-CoV-2-reactive T cell receptors following Ad26.COV2.S vaccination. Ad26.COV2.S was administered intramuscularly at 5 x 10^10 or 1 x 10^11 viral particles, either as a single shot or as two shots given 56 days apart. A total of 32 samples were included in the TCR-sequenced set, comprising approximately 20 Ad26.COV2.S vaccine recipients, 5 placebo recipients and 8 SARS-CoV-2 convalescent individuals. Trial participants were randomized into five groups of five, in which low-dose or high-dose Ad26.COV2.S was given once or twice, or placebo was given on both occasions. Investigators remained blinded to trial group allocation during experiments and outcome assessment.

The paper's findings and limits, for the study overall: Compared with placebo recipients, Ad26.COV2.S recipients showed higher spike-specific TCR breadth (P = 0.0014). According to the authors, total T cell responses may have been underestimated by the TCR breadth and depth analyses. Non-spike TCR breadth was comparable between vaccine and placebo recipients, consistent with the vaccine containing only spike. After vaccination, substantial breadth of spike-specific CD8+ and CD4+ T cell responses was reported. Comparing responses between vaccine doses or regimens was not something the study was powered to do.

Sample: peripheral blood, taken in a trial of Ad26.COV2.S vaccine versus placebo. This TCR was sampled from a person between 18 and 65 years old who received the Ad26.COV2.S COVID-19 vaccine or a placebo.

The CDR3 reads CASSSFSGSSYNEQFF. Read as DNA, the sequence is TGTGCCAGCAGTTCCTTTAGCGGGAGTTCCTACAATGAGCAGTTCTTC. This receptor chain uses TRBV28 and TRBJ2-1; 9 bases in the middle match TRBD2. Germline trimming amounts to 4 bases on V and 1 base on J, with 5 as the count of junction bases outside the gene matches. Including the terminal cysteine and phenylalanine, the CDR3 comprises 16 residues. Solely the CDR3 DNA is kept, with 48 bases framed from the first base. The germline V gene sets CDR1 to MDHEN and CDR2 to SYDVKM.